The rows below give T cell receptor beta chains drawn from one sample of a study of shared clonotypes between healthy human individuals. The assay was immunoSEQ multiplex PCR, and TCRdb's table has in-frame clones only and misses some. The data contain nearly 1 million clones, over 60% of them singletons. Sequencing was done on a sample of memory CD4+ T cells sorted from blood. The receptors were gathered from a man younger than 35 in good health. The CDR3 runs from the conserved cysteine through the conserved F or W. The D gene is left open where the match is weak. Some rows have no size entry. The others give once, few or many, or a class for an expanded clone.

DNA: TGCGCCAGCAGCTTGGAGCCCCCCCGAGGGGGTGAAAAACTGTTTTTT; CDR3: CASSLEPPRGGEKLFF; V: TRBV5-1; J: TRBJ1-4; size: .; D: .
DNA: TGCGCCAGCAGCTTGTACCAGGCCCAAGAAGCTTTCTTT; CDR3: CASSLYQAQEAFF; V: TRBV5-1; J: TRBJ1-1; size: .; D: .
DNA: TGCGCCAGCAGCCCTCGCACGAACACCGGGGAGCTGTTTTTT; CDR3: CASSPRTNTGELFF; V: TRBV5-1; J: TRBJ2-2; size: few; D: .
DNA: TGTGCCAGCAAGCTTAGCGGGAGATACAATGAGCAGTTCTTC; CDR3: CASKLSGRYNEQFF; V: TRBV5-6; J: TRBJ2-1; size: .; D: TRBD2
DNA: TGTGCCAGTAATCCGACCGCAGGGGGCCCCGTTAGCACAGATACGCAGTATTTT; CDR3: CASNPTAGGPVSTDTQYF; V: TRBV19; J: TRBJ2-3; size: .; D: TRBD1
DNA: TGTGCCAGCAGTGTTGGACGGAGTGAAGCTTTCTTT; CDR3: CASSVGRSEAFF; V: TRBV6-1; J: TRBJ1-1; size: .; D: .
DNA: TGTGCCAGTAGTAGAGACTACAGGGGAGCCTACGAGCAGTACTTC; CDR3: CASSRDYRGAYEQYF; V: TRBV19; J: TRBJ2-7; size: many; D: TRBD1
DNA: TGTGCCAGCAGCCGGGGGTCGGACGAGCAGTACTTC; CDR3: CASSRGSDEQYF; V: TRBV6-5; J: TRBJ2-7; size: .; D: .
DNA: TGTGCCTGGAGCAACCCCCGGGACAGGGGGCTACTCTACGAGCAGTACTTC; CDR3: CAWSNPRDRGLLYEQYF; V: TRBV30; J: TRBJ2-7; size: .; D: TRBD1
DNA: TGTGCCAGCAGTTTGGATTCCGGGCATGGCTACACCTTC; CDR3: CASSLDSGHGYTF; V: TRBV27; J: TRBJ1-2; size: once; D: .
DNA: TGCGCCAGCAGCTTAGGGGAGGGGTTACGCACAGATACGCAGTATTTT; CDR3: CASSLGEGLRTDTQYF; V: TRBV5-1; J: TRBJ2-3; size: once; D: TRBD2
DNA: TGCGCCAGCTCCTTGGGGACAACCTCTGGAAACACCATATATTTT; CDR3: CASSLGTTSGNTIYF; V: TRBV5-1; J: TRBJ1-3; size: .; D: .
DNA: TGTGCCATCATGAAGACTAGCGGGTTTAACACCGGGGAGCTGTTTTTT; CDR3: CAIMKTSGFNTGELFF; V: TRBV10-3; J: TRBJ2-2; size: .; D: TRBD2
DNA: TGTGCCAGCAGTTACGCGGGACAGGGTGATTCACCCCTCCACTTT; CDR3: CASSYAGQGDSPLHF; V: TRBV5-4; J: TRBJ1-6; size: many; D: TRBD1